This T cell receptor (beta chain) was documented in a study of T cell changes during pregnancy in multiple sclerosis. The germline gives CDR1 SGHTA, CDR2 FQGNSA. The V segment lost 5 bases and the J segment 4 bases; nucleotides outside the gene matches: 11. This CDR3 is built from 16 residues. This table comes from immunoSEQ multiplex PCR, and its TCRdb copy is limited to in-frame clones, with some not included. The table has tens of thousands of clones, over 80% seen once. This TCR was sampled from a female donor with multiple sclerosis, enrolled in a pregnancy study. The specimen was CD4+ T cells from peripheral blood mononuclear cells, collected before pregnancy. V is TRBV7-2 and J is TRBJ2-3; 8 bases line up with TRBD2. CDR3 amino acids: CASSTRGGTASDTQYF. CDR3 bases: TGTGCCAGCAGCACCCGGGGGGGTACGGCCTCAGATACGCAGTATTTT.